This note documents a single T cell receptor (beta chain) sequence. This entry belongs to a study of patients and donors after allogeneic stem cell transplantation. The CDR3 runs to 15 residues. V lost 2 bases and J lost 6; bases outside the gene matches: 6. Germline assignment: CDR1 MNHNY and CDR2 SVGAGI (reference sequence). TCRdb re-derived calls from the RT-PCR reads in MiXCR, one entry per CDR3 protein. The sample includes 85,000 to 90,000 distinct CDR3 sequences, roughly 50% of them seen just once. The TCR sequence derives from a human donor who was either an allogeneic HSCT recipient or a stem cell or donor lymphocyte infusion donor (not recorded which). It is not recorded whose cells these are; they may come from a transplant donor. Sequencing used blood, either unsorted or a sorted T cell fraction (not recorded which). The rearrangement links TRBV6-6 to TRBJ1-5, with 8 positions matching TRBD1. CDR3 sequence reads: CASSYLRTGSQPQHF. In DNA form, the CDR3 reads TGTGCCAGCAGTTACCTCCGGACAGGGAGTCAGCCCCAGCATTTT.